A single sample is the source of the 8 T cell receptor beta chains below, sequenced in a study of T cell responses to AZD1222 COVID-19 vaccine. The table came from immunoSEQ multiplex PCR; TCRdb's copy has only in-frame clones and leaves some out. This sample has some 130,000 clones, with 89% found just once. Specimen: peripheral blood, collected on day 0 of AZD1222 vaccination. The receptors were sampled from an adult in good health.

The CDR3 sequence: CASSVRESYGYTF. CDR3 coding DNA: TGTGCCAGCTCGGTGAGGGAAAGTTATGGCTACACCTTC. This chain joins TRBV12-3 or TRBV12-4 and TRBJ1-2; D is ambiguous. The CDR3 has 13 amino acids. The V and J ends lost 8 bases and 5 bases respectively, with 15 bases between them.

The chain combines TRBV6-5 with TRBJ1-2; D ambiguous. Germline CDR1 and CDR2: MNHEY and SVGAGI. The CDR3 consists of 15 residues. V was pared by 6 bases and J by 4 bases, with 18 bases between. In DNA, the CDR3 is TGTGCCAGCAGCACCTCGTGGGGTTTTGGCTATGGCTACACCTTC. It yields the protein CASSTSWGFGYGYTF.

V is TRBV18 and J is TRBJ2-1; D is perhaps TRBD2 (5 bases). Germline lookup yields CDR1 KGHSH and CDR2 LQKENI. V gave up 0 bases and J gave up 6 bases, with 9 bases separating them. This CDR3 spans 14 amino acids. In DNA form, the CDR3 reads TGTGCCAGCTCACCACCCCCCCGGGGCAATGAGCAGTTCTTC. This codes for CASSPPPRGNEQFF. Variable domain in full (rest from reference TRBV18 and TRBJ2-1): NAGVMQNPRHLVRRRGQEARLRCSPMKGHSHVYWYRQLPEEGLKFMVYLQKENIIDESGMPKERFSAEFPKEGPSILRIQQVVRGDSAAYFCASSPPPRGNEQFFGPGTRLTVL.

Only a few counts were recorded for this clone. Other DNA sequences within the sample encode an identical CDR3. V gene TRBV12-3 or TRBV12-4 combines with J gene TRBJ2-5; maybe TRBD2 (5 bases). There are 12 residues in the CDR3. Trimming stripped 3 bases from V and 5 bases from J, with 7 bases between. CDR3 residues: CASSLRVETQYF. In nucleotides, the CDR3 is TGTGCCAGCAGTTTGAGGGTGGAGACCCAGTACTTC.

The V call is TRBV30, the J call TRBJ2-2, with 9 bases lining up with TRBD1. The CDR3 is 15 amino acids. CDR1 and CDR2 (germline): GTSNPN, SVGIG (reference sequence). Trimming took 0 bases from V and 3 from J; bases not matched to a gene: 2. Here the CDR3 DNA reads TGTGCCTGGAGTGTATGGACAGGGGACACCGGGGAGCTGTTTTTT. Its translation is CAWSVWTGDTGELFF.

The chain recombines TRBV30 with TRBJ1-6, with D perhaps TRBD1 (5 bases). The CDR3 runs 16 residues. V gave up 1 base and J gave up 10 bases, with 20 bases separating them. The V gene's germline CDR1 is GTSNPN and CDR2 SVGIG (reference sequence). For the CDR3, the DNA is TGTGCCTGGAGTGGGCAGGCGGGGGGAAATCGGTCACCCCTCCACTTT. The encoded protein is CAWSGQAGGNRSPLHF.

The chain uses TRBV9 and TRBJ1-2; no clear D. Looked up from germline, CDR1 is SGDLS and CDR2 is YYNGEE. CDR3 size: 14 residues. V was shortened by 3 bases and J by 4 bases, with 13 bases between the two germline ends. The CDR3 nucleotides read TGTGCCAGCAGCGACCGGGCATTCGGCTATGGCTACACCTTC. It yields the protein CASSDRAFGYGYTF.

The genes are TRBV7-2 and TRBJ2-3; D remains unclear. Germline-derived CDR1 and CDR2 are SGHTA and FQGNSA. The V gene lost 5 bases and the J gene lost 6 bases, with 9 bases spanning the gap. The CDR3 length is 12 residues. Here the CDR3 DNA reads TGTGCCAGCAGCGAATATTACGATACGCAGTATTTT. As protein: CASSEYYDTQYF.